This T cell receptor beta chain was retrieved from a study of CD8+ T cells in alopecia areata. Once RNA had been extracted, it was reverse transcribed into cDNA to act as the sequencing template. Clones were read by immunoSEQ multiplex PCR, and TCRdb kept only the in-frame ones, dropping some. This sample has roughly 180,000 clones, with over 55% found just once. Germline V gene lookup returns CDR1 KGHSH and CDR2 LQKENI. V dropped 1 base and J dropped 4 bases, with 13 bases sitting between them. There are 16 residues in the CDR3. This sequence originates from a human donor with alopecia areata. The input for sequencing was CD4+ T cells sorted from blood, taken at week 0. V gene TRBV18 combines with J gene TRBJ2-2; the D gene is possibly TRBD2 (7 bases). CDR3: CASSPQAGAFTGELFF. Here the CDR3 DNA reads TGTGCCAGCTCACCACAGGCGGGGGCCTTCACCGGGGAGCTGTTTTTT.